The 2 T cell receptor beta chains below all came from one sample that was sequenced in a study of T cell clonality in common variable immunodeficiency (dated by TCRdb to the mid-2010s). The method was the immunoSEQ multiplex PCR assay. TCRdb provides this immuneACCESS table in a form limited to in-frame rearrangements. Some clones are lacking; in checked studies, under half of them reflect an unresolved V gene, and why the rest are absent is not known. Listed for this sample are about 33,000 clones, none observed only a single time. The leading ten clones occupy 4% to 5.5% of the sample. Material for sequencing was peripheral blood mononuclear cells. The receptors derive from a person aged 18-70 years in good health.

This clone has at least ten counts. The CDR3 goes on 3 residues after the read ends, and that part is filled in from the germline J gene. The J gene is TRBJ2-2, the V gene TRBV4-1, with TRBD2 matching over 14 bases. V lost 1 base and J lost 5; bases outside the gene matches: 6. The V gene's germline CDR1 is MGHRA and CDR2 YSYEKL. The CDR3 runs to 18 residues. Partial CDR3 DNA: TGCGCCAGCAGCCAAGGACTAGCGGGAGGGCCGATAACCGGGGAG. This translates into CASSQGLAGGPITGE. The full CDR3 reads CASSQGLAGGPITGELFF.

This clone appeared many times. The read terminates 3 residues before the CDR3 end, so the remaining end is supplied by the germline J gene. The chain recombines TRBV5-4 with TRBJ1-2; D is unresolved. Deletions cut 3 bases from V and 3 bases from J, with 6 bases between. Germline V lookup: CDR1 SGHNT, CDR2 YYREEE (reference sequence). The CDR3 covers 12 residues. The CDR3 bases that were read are TGTGCCAGCAGCTCTCCCGACTATGGC. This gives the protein CASSSPDYG. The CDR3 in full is CASSSPDYGYTF.